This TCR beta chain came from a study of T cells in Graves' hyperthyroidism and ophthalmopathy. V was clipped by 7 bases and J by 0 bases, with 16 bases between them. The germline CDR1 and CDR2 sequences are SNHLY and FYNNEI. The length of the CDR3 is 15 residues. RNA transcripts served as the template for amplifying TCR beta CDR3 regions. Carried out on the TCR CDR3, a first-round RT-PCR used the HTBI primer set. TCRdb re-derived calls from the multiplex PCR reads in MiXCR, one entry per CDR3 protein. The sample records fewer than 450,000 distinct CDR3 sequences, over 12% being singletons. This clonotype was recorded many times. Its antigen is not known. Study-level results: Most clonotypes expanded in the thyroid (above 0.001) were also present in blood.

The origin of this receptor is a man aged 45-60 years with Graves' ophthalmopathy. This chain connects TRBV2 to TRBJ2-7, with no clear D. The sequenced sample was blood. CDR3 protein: CASIRIRTDSYEQYF. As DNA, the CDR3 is TGTGCCAGCATTAGGATTCGGACGGACTCCTACGAGCAGTACTTC.